The sequence of this T cell receptor beta chain was determined in a study of regulatory T cells. General observations from the study: Hydrophobic residues at CDR3 positions 6 and 7 were enriched in conventional CD4+ T cells of CD3G-deficient patients.

The primer mix had 52 TRBV and 13 TRBJ primers. Assay: immunoSEQ multiplex PCR; the TCRdb copy retains only in-frame clones and omits some. The table includes about 21,000 clones, more than 70% detected once. Of note for this clone: Its specificity is not known.

V was clipped by 3 bases and J by 5 bases, with 11 bases between them. Germline CDR1 is MDHEN and CDR2 is SYDVKM. The length of the CDR3 is 13 residues. The specimen sequenced was conventional CD4+ T cells sorted from blood. The clonotype was recovered from a child aged 5 to 17 with CD3G deficiency. J is TRBJ2-7 and V is TRBV28, with D perhaps assigned TRBD1 or TRBD2 (5 bases each). Here the CDR3 reads CASSLHPGHEQYF. CDR3 coding DNA: TGTGCCAGCAGTTTGCACCCGGGGCACGAGCAGTACTTC.